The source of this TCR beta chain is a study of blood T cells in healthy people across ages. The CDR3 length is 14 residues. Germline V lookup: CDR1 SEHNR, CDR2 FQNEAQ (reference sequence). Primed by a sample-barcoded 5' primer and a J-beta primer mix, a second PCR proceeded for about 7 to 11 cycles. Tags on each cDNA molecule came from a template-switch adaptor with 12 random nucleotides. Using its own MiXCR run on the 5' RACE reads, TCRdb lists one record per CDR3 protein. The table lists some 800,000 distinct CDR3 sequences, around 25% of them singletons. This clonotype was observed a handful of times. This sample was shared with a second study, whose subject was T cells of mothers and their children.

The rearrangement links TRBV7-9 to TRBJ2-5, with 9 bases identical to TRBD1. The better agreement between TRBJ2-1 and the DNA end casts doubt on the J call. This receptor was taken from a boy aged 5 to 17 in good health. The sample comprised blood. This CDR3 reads CASSPRDRVNEQFF. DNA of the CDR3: TGTGCCAGCAGCCCCCGGGACAGGGTCAATGAGCAGTTCTTC.